This TCR beta chain was recovered during a study of T cell repertoires in ileal Crohn's disease. Study summary: At postoperative colonoscopy, neoterminal ileum biopsies were taken as M6. Study-level results: The median delay to postoperative endoscopy was around 6.4 months. Every patient over 26.8% clonality showed endoscopic recurrence. Active smokers at surgery had more clonal expansions than non-smokers.

The CDR3 length is 11 residues. CDR1 SGHRS and CDR2 YFSETQ come from the germline V gene. V was trimmed by 5 bases and J by 4 bases, leaving 6 bases between them. Method: immunoSEQ multiplex PCR; TCRdb's copy keeps in-frame clones and lacks some. The sample carries approximately 12,000 clones, more than 65% recorded once. In the case of this clone: Antigen specificity is unknown.

Regarding time point: neoterminal ileum biopsy at postoperative endoscopy, about 6 months after surgery. Sequences were obtained from ileal tissue. This receptor was taken from an adult with Crohn's disease. The chain carries TRBV5-1 and TRBJ2-5; D perhaps matches TRBD2 (6 bases). DNA of the CDR3: TGCGCCAGCAGGGGAGGAGAGACCCAGTACTTC. Translation: CASRGGETQYF. Together with reference TRBV5-1 and TRBJ2-5, the CDR3 gives the full variable domain: KAGVTQTPRYLIKTRGQQVTLSCSPISGHRSVSWYQQTPGQGLQFLFEYFSETQRNKGNFPGRFSGRQFSNSRSEMNVSTLELGDSALYLCASRGGETQYFGPGTRLLVL.